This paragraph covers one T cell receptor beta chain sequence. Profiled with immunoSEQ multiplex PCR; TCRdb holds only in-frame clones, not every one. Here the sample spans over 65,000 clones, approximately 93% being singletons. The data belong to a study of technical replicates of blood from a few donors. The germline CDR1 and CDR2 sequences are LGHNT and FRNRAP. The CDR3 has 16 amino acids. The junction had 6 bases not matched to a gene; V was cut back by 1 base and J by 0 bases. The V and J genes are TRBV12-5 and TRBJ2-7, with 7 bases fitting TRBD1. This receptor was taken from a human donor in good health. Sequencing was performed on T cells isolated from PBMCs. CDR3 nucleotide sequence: TGTGCTAGTGGTTTGGGACAGGGCCTGTCCTCCTACGAGCAGTACTTC. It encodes CASGLGQGLSSYEQYF.